This is a list of T cell receptor beta chains from one sample in a study of T cells in Graves' hyperthyroidism and ophthalmopathy. In TCRdb, the multiplex PCR reads were re-called with MiXCR into one record per CDR3 protein. The table shows 360,000 or so distinct CDR3 sequences, with roughly 15% occurring only once. The material sequenced was blood. All receptors come from a woman aged 55-70 years with Graves' ophthalmopathy. Both conserved end residues are part of each CDR3. The D gene is left open where the match is weak. Clone size is given for some rows only: seen once, a few or many times, or a class if the clone is expanded.

V	D	J	size	DNA	CDR3
TRBV24-1	-	TRBJ2-2	few	TGTGCCACCAGTGATCCTCGGGTGACCGGGGAGCTGTTTTTT	CATSDPRVTGELFF
TRBV6-1	-	TRBJ2-7	many	TGTGCCAGCAGGCCCTCGGAGTCCTCCTACGAGCAGTACTTC	CASRPSESSYEQYF
TRBV12-3/TRBV12-4	-	TRBJ2-3	few	TGTGCCAGCAGTTTTGGGTTTAGCACAGATACGCAGTATTTT	CASSFGFSTDTQYF
TRBV27	TRBD2	TRBJ2-3	-	TGTGCCAGCAGTTCCAGACTAGCGGGGGCAGATACGCAGTATTTT	CASSSRLAGADTQYF
TRBV2	-	TRBJ1-5	-	TGTGCCAGCAGTAAGTACTTAAGCGGCAATCAGCCCCAGCATTTT	CASSKYLSGNQPQHF
TRBV12-3/TRBV12-4	TRBD2	TRBJ2-7	many	TGTGCCAGCAGTCGACTAGCGGGGAAGGGATCCTACGAGCAGTACTTC	CASSRLAGKGSYEQYF
TRBV24-1	-	TRBJ1-5	many	TGTGCCACCAGTGACCCGGGACTGAACAATCAGCCCCAGCATTTT	CATSDPGLNNQPQHF
TRBV20-1	-	TRBJ1-1	-	TGCAGTGCTAGAGATGTGGACCTGAACACTGAAGCTTTCTTT	CSARDVDLNTEAFF
TRBV20-1	-	TRBJ2-5	many	TGCAGTGCTGGCTTCTGGGAGACCCAGTACTTC	CSAGFWETQYF
TRBV5-1	TRBD1	TRBJ2-5	many	TGCGCCAGCAGCTTATCCGGGACAGGGAAAGAGACCCAGTACTTC	CASSLSGTGKETQYF
TRBV28	TRBD1	TRBJ2-3	few	TGTGCCAGCATGCCGGGACAGGCCTACCTCACTAGCACAGATACGCAGTATTTT	CASMPGQAYLTSTDTQYF
TRBV5-1	-	TRBJ1-4	few	TGCGCCAGCAGCTATCACGGACCAAATGAAAAACTGTTTTTT	CASSYHGPNEKLFF
TRBV3-1	-	TRBJ1-6	many	TGTGCCAGCAGCCAAGGGGGAGGGTTCGGTTCACCCCTCCACTTT	CASSQGGGFGSPLHF
TRBV7-2	TRBD1	TRBJ2-1	many	TGTGCCAGCAGCTACAAATCCCAGGGGGTGTACAATGAGCAGTTCTTC	CASSYKSQGVYNEQFF
TRBV7-9	TRBD2	TRBJ2-1	-	TGTGCCAGCAGCTTATCCCACCTAGCGGGAGGCCCTAATGAGCAGTTCTTC	CASSLSHLAGGPNEQFF
TRBV3-1	TRBD2	TRBJ2-7	many	TGTGCCAGCAGCCGAACACTAGCGGGCGAACCCTACGAGCAGTACTTC	CASSRTLAGEPYEQYF
TRBV27	-	TRBJ1-4	-	TGTGCCAGCGGCAGGGGAGGGAGCACTAATGAAAAACCGTTTTTT	CASGRGGSTNEKPFF